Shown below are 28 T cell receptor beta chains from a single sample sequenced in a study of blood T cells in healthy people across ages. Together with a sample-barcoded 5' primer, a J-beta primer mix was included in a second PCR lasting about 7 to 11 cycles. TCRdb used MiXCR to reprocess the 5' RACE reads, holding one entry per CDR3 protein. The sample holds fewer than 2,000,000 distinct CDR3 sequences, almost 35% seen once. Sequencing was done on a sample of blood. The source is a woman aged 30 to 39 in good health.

In DNA form, the CDR3 reads TGTGCCAGCAGCCAAGCCGGGACTAGCTTTGAAGATACGCAGTATTTT. This codes for CASSQAGTSFEDTQYF. V usage is TRBV3-1 and J usage is TRBJ2-3, with TRBD2 identical over 9 bases. The germline V gene has CDR1 LGHDT and CDR2 YNNKEL (reference sequence). The CDR3 consists of 16 residues. J gave up 5 bases and V 1 base, and 7 bases lay outside the gene matches.

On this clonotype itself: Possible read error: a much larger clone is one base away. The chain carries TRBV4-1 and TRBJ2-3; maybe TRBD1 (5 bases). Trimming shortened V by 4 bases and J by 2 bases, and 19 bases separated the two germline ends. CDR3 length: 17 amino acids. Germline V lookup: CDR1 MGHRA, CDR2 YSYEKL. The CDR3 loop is CASSLGVTRRVTDTQYF. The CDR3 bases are TGCGCCAGCAGCCTAGGGGTGACACGCAGAGTCACAGATACGCAGTATTTT.

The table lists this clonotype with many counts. The CDR3 DNA reads as TGTGCCAGCAGTCCCCGGGGGCGGGGAGCCTACGAGCAGTACTTC. The encoded protein is CASSPRGRGAYEQYF. The chain joins TRBV27 to TRBJ2-7, with D perhaps being TRBD1 or TRBD2 (6 bases each). Germline V lookup: CDR1 MNHEY, CDR2 SMNVEV (reference sequence). The CDR3 sequence is 15 residues long. Between the trimmed V and J ends, which lost 5 bases and 2 bases, there was a span of 16 bases.

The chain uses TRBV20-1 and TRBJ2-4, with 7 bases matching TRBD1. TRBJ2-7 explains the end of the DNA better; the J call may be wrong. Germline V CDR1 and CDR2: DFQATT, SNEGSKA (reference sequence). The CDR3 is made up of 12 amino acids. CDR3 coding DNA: TGCAGTGCTCATCAGACAGGGTTCGAGCAGTACTTC. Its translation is CSAHQTGFEQYF.

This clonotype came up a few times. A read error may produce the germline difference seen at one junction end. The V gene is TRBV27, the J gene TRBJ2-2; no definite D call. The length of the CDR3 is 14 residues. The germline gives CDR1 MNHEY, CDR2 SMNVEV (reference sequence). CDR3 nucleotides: TGTGCCAGTAGTTTAACAACCCCCCAAGGGGAGCTGTTTTTT. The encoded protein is CASSLTTPQGELFF.

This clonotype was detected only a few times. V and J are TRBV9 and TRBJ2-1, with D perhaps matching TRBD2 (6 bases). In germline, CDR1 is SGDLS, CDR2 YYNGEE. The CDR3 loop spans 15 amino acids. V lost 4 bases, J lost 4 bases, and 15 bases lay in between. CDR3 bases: TGTGCCAGCAGCACCCGGGACGGAGGGTACAATGAGCAGTTCTTC. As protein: CASSTRDGGYNEQFF.

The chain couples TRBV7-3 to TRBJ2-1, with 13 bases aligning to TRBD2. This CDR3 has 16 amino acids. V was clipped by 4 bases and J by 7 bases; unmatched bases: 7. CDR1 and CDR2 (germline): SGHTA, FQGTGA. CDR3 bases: TGTGCCAGCAGCTCACTAGCGGGAGGGCCAGGGAATGAGCAGTTCTTC. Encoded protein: CASSSLAGGPGNEQFF.

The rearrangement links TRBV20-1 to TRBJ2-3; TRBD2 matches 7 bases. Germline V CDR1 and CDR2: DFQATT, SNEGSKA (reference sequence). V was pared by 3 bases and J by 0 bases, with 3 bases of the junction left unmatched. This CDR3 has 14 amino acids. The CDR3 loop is CSARGGSSTDTQYF. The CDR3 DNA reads TGCAGTGCTAGGGGGGGGAGTAGCACAGATACGCAGTATTTT.

As DNA, the CDR3 is TGCAGTGCTAGCGGCCAGGGAGGTCAGCCCCAGCATTTT. This encodes CSASGQGGQPQHF. The genes are TRBV20-1 and TRBJ1-5, with D perhaps matching TRBD1 (5 bases). The V end was cut by 3 bases, the J end by 6 bases, with 12 bases between. This CDR3 is 13 amino acids long. Per the germline V gene, CDR1 is DFQATT and CDR2 is SNEGSKA (reference sequence).

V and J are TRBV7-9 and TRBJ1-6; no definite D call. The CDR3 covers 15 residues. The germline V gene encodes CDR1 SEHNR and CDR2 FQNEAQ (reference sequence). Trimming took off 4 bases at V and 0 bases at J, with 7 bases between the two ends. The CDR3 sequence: CASSSPSSYNSPLHF. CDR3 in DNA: TGTGCCAGCAGCTCCCCCAGCTCCTATAATTCACCCCTCCACTTT.

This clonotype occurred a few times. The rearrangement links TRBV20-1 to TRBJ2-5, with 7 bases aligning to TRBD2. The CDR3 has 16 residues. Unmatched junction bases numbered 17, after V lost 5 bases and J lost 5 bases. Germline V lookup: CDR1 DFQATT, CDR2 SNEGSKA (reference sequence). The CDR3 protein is CSAHEPGGEVRETQYF. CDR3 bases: TGCAGTGCTCATGAGCCGGGGGGAGAGGTTCGGGAGACCCAGTACTTC.

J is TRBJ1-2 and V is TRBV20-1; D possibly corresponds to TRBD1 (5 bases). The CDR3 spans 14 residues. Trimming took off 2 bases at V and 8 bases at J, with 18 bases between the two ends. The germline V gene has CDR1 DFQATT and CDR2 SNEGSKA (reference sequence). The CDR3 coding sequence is TGCAGTGCTAGAATTGTCAGGGTCGGATACGGCTACACCTTC. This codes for CSARIVRVGYGYTF.

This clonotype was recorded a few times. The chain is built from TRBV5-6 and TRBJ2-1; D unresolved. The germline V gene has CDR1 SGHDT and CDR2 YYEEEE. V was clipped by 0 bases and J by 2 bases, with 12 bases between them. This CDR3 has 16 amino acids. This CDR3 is CASSLESRSPYNEQFF. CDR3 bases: TGTGCCAGCAGCTTGGAGAGCAGGAGCCCCTACAATGAGCAGTTCTTC.

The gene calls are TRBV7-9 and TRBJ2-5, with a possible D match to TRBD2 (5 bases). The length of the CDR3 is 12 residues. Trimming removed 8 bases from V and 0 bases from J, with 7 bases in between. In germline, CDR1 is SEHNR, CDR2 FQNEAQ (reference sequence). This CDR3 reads CASQRDQETQYF. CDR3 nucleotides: TGTGCCAGCCAGAGGGACCAAGAGACCCAGTACTTC.

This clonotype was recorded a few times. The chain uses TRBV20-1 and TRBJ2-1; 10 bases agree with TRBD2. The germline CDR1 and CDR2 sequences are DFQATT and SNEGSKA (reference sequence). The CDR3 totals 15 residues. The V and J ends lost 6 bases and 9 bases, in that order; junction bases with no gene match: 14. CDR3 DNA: TGCAGTGCCTTGACCAGGGGGACTAGCGTACCTGAGCAGTTCTTC. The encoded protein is CSALTRGTSVPEQFF.

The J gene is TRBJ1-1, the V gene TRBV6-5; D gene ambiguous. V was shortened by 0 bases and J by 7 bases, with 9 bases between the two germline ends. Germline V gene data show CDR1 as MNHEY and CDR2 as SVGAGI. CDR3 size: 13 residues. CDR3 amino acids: CASSYSGRNEAFF. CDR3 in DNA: TGTGCCAGCAGTTACTCCGGCAGGAATGAAGCTTTCTTT.

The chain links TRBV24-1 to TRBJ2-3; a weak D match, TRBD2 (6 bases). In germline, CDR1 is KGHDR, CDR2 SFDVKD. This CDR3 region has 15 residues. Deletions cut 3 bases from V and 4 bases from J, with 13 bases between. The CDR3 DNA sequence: TGTGCCACCAGTGATCCCCGAGGAGGGCCAGATACGCAGTATTTT. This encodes CATSDPRGGPDTQYF.

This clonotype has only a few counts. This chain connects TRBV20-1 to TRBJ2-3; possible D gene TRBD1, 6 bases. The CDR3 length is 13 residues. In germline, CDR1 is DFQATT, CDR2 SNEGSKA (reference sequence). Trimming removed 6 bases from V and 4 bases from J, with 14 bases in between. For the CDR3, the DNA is TGCAGTGCCGCCCAGGGGAGCGCAGATACGCAGTATTTT. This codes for CSAAQGSADTQYF.

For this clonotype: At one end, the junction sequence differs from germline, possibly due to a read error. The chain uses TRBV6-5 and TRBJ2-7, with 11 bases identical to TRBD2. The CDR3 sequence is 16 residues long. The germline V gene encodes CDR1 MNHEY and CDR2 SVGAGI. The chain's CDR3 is CAGSYSAGTSGYEQYF. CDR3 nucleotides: TGTGCCGGCAGTTACTCAGCCGGGACTAGCGGCTACGAGCAGTACTTC.

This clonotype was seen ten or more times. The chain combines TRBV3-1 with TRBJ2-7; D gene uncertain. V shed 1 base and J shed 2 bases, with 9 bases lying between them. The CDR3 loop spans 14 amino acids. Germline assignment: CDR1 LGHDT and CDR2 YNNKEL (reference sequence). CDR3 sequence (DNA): TGTGCCAGCAGCCAAGTAACCGGACCCTACGAGCAGTACTTC. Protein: CASSQVTGPYEQYF.

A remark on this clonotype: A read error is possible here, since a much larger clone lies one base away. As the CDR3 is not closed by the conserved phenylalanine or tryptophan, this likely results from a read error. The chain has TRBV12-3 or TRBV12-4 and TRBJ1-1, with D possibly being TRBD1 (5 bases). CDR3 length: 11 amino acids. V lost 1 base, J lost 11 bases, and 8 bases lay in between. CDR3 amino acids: CASSLGGTAFV. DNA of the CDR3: TGTGCCAGCAGTTTAGGGGGGACCGCTTTCGTT.

This CDR3 is CASSLDWRTSGRGSYNEQFF. The CDR3 coding sequence is TGTGCCAGCAGCTTAGATTGGCGGACTAGCGGGAGGGGGTCCTACAATGAGCAGTTCTTC. The J gene is TRBJ2-1, the V gene TRBV7-9, with 15 bases identical to TRBD2. The V gene end was trimmed by 1 base and the J gene end by 1 base; junction bases not matched to a gene: 8. Looked up from germline, CDR1 is SEHNR and CDR2 is FQNEAQ (reference sequence). The CDR3 is made up of 20 amino acids.

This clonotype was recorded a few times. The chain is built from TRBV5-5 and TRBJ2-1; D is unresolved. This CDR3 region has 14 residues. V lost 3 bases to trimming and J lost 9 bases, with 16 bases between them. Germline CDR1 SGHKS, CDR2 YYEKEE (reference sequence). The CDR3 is CASSWPLGPGEQFF. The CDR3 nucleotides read TGTGCCAGCAGCTGGCCCCTTGGCCCCGGTGAGCAGTTCTTC.

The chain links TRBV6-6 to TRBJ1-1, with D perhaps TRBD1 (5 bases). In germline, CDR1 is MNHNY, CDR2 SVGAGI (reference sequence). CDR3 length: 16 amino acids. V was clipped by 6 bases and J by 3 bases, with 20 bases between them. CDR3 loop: CASSWDFREPDTEAFF. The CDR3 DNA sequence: TGTGCCAGCAGCTGGGACTTTAGGGAGCCCGACACTGAAGCTTTCTTT.

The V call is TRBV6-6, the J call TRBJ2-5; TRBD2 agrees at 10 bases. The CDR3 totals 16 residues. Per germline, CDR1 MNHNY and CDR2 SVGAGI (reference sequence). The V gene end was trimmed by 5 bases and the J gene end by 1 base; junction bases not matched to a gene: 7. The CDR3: CASSPRTSGTQETQYF. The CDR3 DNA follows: TGTGCCAGCAGTCCCCGGACTAGCGGAACCCAAGAGACCCAGTACTTC.

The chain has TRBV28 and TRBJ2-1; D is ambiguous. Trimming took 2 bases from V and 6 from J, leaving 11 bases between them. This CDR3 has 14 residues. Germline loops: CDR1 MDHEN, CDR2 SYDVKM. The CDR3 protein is CASSLATVVNEQFF. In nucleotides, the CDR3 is TGTGCCAGCAGTTTAGCGACCGTAGTCAATGAGCAGTTCTTC.

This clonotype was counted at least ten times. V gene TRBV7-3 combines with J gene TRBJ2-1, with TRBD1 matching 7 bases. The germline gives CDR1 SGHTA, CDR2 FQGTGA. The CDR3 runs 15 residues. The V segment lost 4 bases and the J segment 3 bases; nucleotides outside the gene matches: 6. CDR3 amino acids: CASSSTGTDYNEQFF. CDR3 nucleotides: TGTGCCAGCAGCTCTACCGGGACAGACTACAATGAGCAGTTCTTC.

CDR3 sequence reads: CAISTGEMNTEAFF. The DNA for the CDR3 is TGTGCCATCAGTACGGGGGAGATGAACACTGAAGCTTTCTTT. The chain links TRBV10-3 to TRBJ1-1; possible D gene TRBD1, 5 bases. The V end lost 5 bases, the J end lost 0 bases, and 10 bases lay between the germline ends. This CDR3 contains 14 residues. Germline lookup yields CDR1 ENHRY and CDR2 SYGVKD.